This T cell receptor beta chain came from a study of blood T cell repertoires in COVID-19. This CDR3 contains 14 residues. CDR1 and CDR2 (germline): SQVTM, ANQGSEA. The germline V and J ends were trimmed by 0 bases and 0 bases, with 9 bases remaining between them. Per the original data handling: Amplifying reference gene primers gave estimates of nucleated cell counts. The method was immunoSEQ multiplex PCR; TCRdb's version includes in-frame clones alone and lacks a portion of them. That table is the source of V, J and clone size, and D and trimming were worked out from the DNA. The data contain roughly 100,000 clones, 75% to 85% of them seen just once; the ten biggest clones take up roughly 6.2%.

The chain couples TRBV29-1 to TRBJ2-7, with D unresolved. The TCR sequence derives from a man at least 80 years old with COVID-19, enrolled during active disease. Material for sequencing was peripheral blood. The CDR3 DNA reads as TGCAGCGTTGAAGATAGTAAAAGCTCCTACGAGCAGTACTTC. Protein product: CSVEDSKSSYEQYF.